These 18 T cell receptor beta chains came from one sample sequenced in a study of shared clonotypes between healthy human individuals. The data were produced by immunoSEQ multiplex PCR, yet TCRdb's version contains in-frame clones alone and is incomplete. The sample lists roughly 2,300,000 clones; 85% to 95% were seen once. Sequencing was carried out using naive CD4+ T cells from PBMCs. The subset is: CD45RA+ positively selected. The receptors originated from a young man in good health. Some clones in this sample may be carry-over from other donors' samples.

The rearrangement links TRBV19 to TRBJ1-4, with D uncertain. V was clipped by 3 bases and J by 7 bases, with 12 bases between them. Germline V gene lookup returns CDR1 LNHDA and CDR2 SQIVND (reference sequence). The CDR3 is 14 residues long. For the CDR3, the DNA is TGTGCCAGTAGTATCCAGGATTCGGGTGAAAAACTGTTTTTT. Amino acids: CASSIQDSGEKLFF.

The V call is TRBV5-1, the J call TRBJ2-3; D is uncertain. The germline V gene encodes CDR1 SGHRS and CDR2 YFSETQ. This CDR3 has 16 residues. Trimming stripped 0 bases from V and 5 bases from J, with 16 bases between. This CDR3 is CASSLAGAPKGDTQYF. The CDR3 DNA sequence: TGCGCCAGCAGCTTGGCAGGCGCGCCCAAAGGAGATACGCAGTATTTT. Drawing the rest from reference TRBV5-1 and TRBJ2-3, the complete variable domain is KAGVTQTPRYLIKTRGQQVTLSCSPISGHRSVSWYQQTPGQGLQFLFEYFSETQRNKGNFPGRFSGRQFSNSRSEMNVSTLELGDSALYLCASSLAGAPKGDTQYFGPGTRLTVL.

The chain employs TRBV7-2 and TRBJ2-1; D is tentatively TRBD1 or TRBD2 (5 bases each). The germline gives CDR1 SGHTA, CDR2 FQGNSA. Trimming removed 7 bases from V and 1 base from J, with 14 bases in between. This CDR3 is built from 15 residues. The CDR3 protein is CASTLGTASYNEQFF. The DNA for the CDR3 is TGTGCCAGCACCCTAGGGACGGCTTCCTACAATGAGCAGTTCTTC.

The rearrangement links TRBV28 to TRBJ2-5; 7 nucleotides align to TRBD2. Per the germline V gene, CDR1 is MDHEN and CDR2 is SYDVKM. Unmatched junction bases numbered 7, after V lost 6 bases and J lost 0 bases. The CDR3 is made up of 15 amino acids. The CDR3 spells CASRLGGTNQETQYF. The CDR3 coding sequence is TGTGCCAGCAGGCTTGGTGGGACTAACCAAGAGACCCAGTACTTC.

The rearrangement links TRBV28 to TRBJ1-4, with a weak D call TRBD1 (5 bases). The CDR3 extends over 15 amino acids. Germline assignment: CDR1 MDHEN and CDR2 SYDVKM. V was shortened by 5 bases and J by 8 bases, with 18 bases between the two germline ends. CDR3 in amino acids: CASSPGMREAEKLFF. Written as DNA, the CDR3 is TGTGCCAGCAGTCCAGGGATGCGAGAAGCGGAAAAACTGTTTTTT.

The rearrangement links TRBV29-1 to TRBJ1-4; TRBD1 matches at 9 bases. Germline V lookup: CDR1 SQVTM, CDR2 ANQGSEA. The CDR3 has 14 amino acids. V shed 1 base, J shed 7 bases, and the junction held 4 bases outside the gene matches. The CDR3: CSVEVGQGREKLFF. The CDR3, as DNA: TGCAGCGTTGAAGTGGGACAGGGTCGTGAAAAACTGTTTTTT.

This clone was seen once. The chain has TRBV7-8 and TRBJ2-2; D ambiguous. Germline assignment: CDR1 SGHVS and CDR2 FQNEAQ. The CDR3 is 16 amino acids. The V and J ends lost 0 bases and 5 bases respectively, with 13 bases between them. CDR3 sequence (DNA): TGTGCCAGCAGCTTAGCGCCTACGGGTGGAACCGGGGAGCTGTTTTTT. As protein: CASSLAPTGGTGELFF.

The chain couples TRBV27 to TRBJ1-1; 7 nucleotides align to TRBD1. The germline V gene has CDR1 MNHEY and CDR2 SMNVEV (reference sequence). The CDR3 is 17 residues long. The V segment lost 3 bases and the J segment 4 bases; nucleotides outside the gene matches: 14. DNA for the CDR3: TGTGCCAGCAGTTTCTTGGGGGCGGCGCAGGGGGGCACTGAAGCTTTCTTT. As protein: CASSFLGAAQGGTEAFF.

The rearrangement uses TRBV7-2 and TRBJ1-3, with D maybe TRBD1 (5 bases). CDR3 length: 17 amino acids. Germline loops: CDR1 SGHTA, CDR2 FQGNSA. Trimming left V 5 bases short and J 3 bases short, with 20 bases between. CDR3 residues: CASSLRGPYSRGNTIYF. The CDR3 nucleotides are TGTGCCAGCAGCCTACGGGGACCCTATTCACGTGGAAACACCATATATTTT. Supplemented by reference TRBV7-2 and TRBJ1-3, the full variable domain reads GAGVSQSPSNKVTEKGKDVELRCDPISGHTALYWYRQSLGQGLEFLIYFQGNSAPDKSGLPSDRFSAERTGGSVSTLTIQRTQQEDSAVYLCASSLRGPYSRGNTIYFGEGSWLTVV.

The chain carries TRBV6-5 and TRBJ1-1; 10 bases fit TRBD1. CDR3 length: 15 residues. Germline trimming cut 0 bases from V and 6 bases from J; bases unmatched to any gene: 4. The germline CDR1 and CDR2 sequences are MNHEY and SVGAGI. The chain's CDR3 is CASSYSRDRGAEAFF. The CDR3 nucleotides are TGTGCCAGCAGTTACTCGAGGGACAGGGGAGCTGAAGCTTTCTTT.

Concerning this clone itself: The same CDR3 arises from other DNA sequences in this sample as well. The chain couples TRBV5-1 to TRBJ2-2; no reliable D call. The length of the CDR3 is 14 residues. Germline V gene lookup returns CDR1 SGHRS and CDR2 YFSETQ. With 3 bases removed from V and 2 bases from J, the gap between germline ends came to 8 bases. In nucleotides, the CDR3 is TGCGCCAGCAGCTCCAACACCAACACCGGGGAGCTGTTTTTT. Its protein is CASSSNTNTGELFF. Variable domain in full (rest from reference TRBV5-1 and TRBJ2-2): KAGVTQTPRYLIKTRGQQVTLSCSPISGHRSVSWYQQTPGQGLQFLFEYFSETQRNKGNFPGRFSGRQFSNSRSEMNVSTLELGDSALYLCASSSNTNTGELFFGEGSRLTVL.

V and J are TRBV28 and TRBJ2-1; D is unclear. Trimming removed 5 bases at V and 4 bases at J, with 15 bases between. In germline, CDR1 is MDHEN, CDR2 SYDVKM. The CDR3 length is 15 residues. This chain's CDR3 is CASSPGPFPYNEQFF. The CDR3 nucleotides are TGTGCCAGCAGTCCCGGGCCCTTCCCTTACAATGAGCAGTTCTTC.

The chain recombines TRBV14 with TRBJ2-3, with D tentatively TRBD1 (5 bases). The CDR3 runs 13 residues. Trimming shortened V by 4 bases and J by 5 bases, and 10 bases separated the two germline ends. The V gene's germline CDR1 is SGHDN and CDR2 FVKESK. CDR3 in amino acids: CASSPNRGDTQYF. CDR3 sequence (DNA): TGTGCCAGCAGCCCCAATAGGGGAGATACGCAGTATTTT.

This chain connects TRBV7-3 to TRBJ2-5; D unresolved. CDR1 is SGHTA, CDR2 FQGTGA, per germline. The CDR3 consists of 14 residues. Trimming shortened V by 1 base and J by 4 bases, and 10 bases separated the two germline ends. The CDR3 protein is CASSLMPKSETQYF. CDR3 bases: TGTGCCAGCAGCTTAATGCCTAAGTCAGAGACCCAGTACTTC.

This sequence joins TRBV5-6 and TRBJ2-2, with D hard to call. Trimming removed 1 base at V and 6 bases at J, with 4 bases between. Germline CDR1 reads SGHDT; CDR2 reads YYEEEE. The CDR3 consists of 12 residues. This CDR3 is CASSLWAGELFF. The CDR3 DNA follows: TGTGCCAGCAGCTTGTGGGCCGGGGAGCTGTTTTTT.

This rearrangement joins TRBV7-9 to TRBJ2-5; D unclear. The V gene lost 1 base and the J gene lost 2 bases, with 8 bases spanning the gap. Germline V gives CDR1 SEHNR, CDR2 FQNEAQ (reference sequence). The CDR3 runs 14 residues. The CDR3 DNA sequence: TGTGCCAGCAGCTTAGAAGGCAGACAAGAGACCCAGTACTTC. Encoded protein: CASSLEGRQETQYF.

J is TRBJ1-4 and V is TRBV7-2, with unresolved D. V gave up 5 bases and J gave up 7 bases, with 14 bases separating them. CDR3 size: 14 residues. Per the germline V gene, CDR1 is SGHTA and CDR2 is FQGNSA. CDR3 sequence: CASSPPGKTEKLFF. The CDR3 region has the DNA TGTGCCAGCAGCCCACCCGGGAAGACTGAAAAACTGTTTTTT.

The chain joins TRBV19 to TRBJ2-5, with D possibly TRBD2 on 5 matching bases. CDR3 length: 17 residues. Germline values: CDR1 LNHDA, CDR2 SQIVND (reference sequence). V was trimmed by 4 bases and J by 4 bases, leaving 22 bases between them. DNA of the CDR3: TGTGCCAGTAGTAAAGCGGCCATCGGGCGTTCGGGAGAGACCCAGTACTTC. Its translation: CASSKAAIGRSGETQYF.